The entry that follows covers one T cell receptor beta chain sequence. Its cognate antigen is unknown. The data derive from a study of beta chain features in type 1 diabetes. Study-wide results and caveats: Patients with Type 1 diabetes showed moderately but significantly shorter TCRB CDR3s in all four CD4+ subsets.

The CDR3 loop spans 13 amino acids. Germline trimming cut 7 bases from V and 3 bases from J; bases unmatched to any gene: 6. The germline CDR1 and CDR2 sequences are MNHNY and SVGAGI (reference sequence). Since all of the isolated RNA was reverse transcribed, expressed TCRB transcripts were what got sequenced. About 3.5 million reads, on average, came from each naive, central memory and regulatory T cell sample. Generated by immunoSEQ multiplex PCR, the TCRdb table keeps only in-frame clones and is missing some. The sample carries under 850,000 clones, roughly 12% recorded once. Using CD45RO/CCR7/CD25/CD127/CD95/CD27, CD4+ naive, central memory, regulatory and stem cell-like memory cells were sorted. Purity (above 95%) was reached by all sorted populations.

This clonotype originated in a man younger than 30 with type 1 diabetes. The chain joins TRBV6-6 to TRBJ2-7; 7 bases agree with TRBD1. Specimen: naive CD4+ T cells from blood. The CDR3 region has the DNA TGTGCCAGCACCGCGGACAGGTACTACGAGCAGTACTTC. Translating gives CASTADRYYEQYF.